A single sample gave rise to the 8 T cell receptor beta chains below, sequenced in a study of CXCR3-negative and CXCR3-positive naive CD8 T cells. Preparation of TRB cDNA libraries relied on 5' RACE carrying UMI labels. TCRdb reworked the 5' RACE reads into one entry per CDR3 protein, no DNA. This table lists under 150,000 distinct CDR3 sequences. These receptors are not linked to any known antigen. Study-wide results and limits: Hydrophobicity was higher for TRB CDR3s found in CXCR3-positive naive cells than in CXCR3-negative naive cells.

The sample comprised naive CXCR3+ CD8+ T cells from blood. Described subset: CD45RO-CCR7+CD27+CD95- naive CD8+ T cells expressing CXCR3 (TNR3+). These receptors originate from a human donor in good health. Some clones in this sample may be carry-over from other donors' samples.

This sequence joins TRBV7-9 and TRBJ1-1; the D call of TRBD1 rests on TCRdb alone, since no DNA is present to check it. There are 13 residues in the CDR3. Germline V gene sequence: CDR1 SEHNR, CDR2 FQNEAQ (reference sequence). CDR3 in amino acids: CAAGQGPILTAFF.

The chain is built from TRBV5-6 and TRBJ2-1. Looked up from germline, CDR1 is SGHDT and CDR2 is YYEEEE. CDR3 length equals 14 residues. CDR3 loop: CASSFQGSWNEQFF.

The chain combines TRBV29-1 with TRBJ2-1; TCRdb names TRBD1, which stays unverified in the absence of DNA. Per germline, CDR1 SQVTM and CDR2 ANQGSEA. The CDR3 sequence is 17 residues long. The CDR3 loop reads CSVEFLGHKGQVNEQFF.

This chain uses TRBV7-8 with TRBJ2-3; lacking DNA, the TRBD2 call made by TCRdb goes unchecked. CDR1 SGHVS and CDR2 FQNEAQ come from the germline V gene. The CDR3 is made up of 15 amino acids. CDR3 loop: CASNPLSGGTDTQYF.

The chain carries TRBV7-8 and TRBJ2-7; without DNA, the TCRdb call of TRBD1 cannot be checked. Germline CDR1 and CDR2: SGHVS and FQNEAQ. This CDR3 comprises 12 residues. CDR3 residues: CASSLAGVEQYF.

The V gene is TRBV18, the J gene TRBJ2-7; there is no DNA to check the TCRdb D call of TRBD1. Per the germline V gene, CDR1 is KGHSH and CDR2 is LQKENI. The CDR3 is 12 amino acids. CDR3 amino acids: CASSQPGEEQYF.

The chain combines TRBV10-3 with TRBJ2-7; as DNA is missing, the TRBD2 call by TCRdb cannot be tested. CDR1 and CDR2 from the germline V gene are ENHRY and SYGVKD. This CDR3 is built from 14 residues. The CDR3 reads CAISDRTGAGEQYF.

The chain carries TRBV14 and TRBJ2-7; the TCRdb D gene call, TRBD2, has no DNA to confirm it. The germline V gene encodes CDR1 SGHDN and CDR2 FVKESK. The CDR3 is 15 amino acids. The CDR3 sequence: CASSHTGLAFYEQYF.